Below, 20 T cell receptor beta chains from the same sample are listed, as sequenced in a study of T-cell memory formation after mild COVID-19. One entry per CDR3 protein results from TCRdb running MiXCR on the 5' RACE reads. The sample records some 330,000 distinct CDR3 sequences, roughly 21% being singletons. The sequenced material came from PBMCs or a T cell subset sorted from them (not recorded which). These receptors were taken from an adult woman who had mild COVID-19 (a few samples of this study predate the infection). Cell type and time point are not known.

The chain carries TRBV7-9 and TRBJ1-2, with D uncertain. From germline, CDR1 is SEHNR and CDR2 FQNEAQ (reference sequence). Between the trimmed V and J ends, which lost 1 base and 9 bases, there was a span of 12 bases. The CDR3 consists of 13 residues. The CDR3 reads CASSLGWVSSYTF. The DNA for the CDR3 is TGTGCCAGCAGCTTAGGATGGGTTTCGAGCTACACCTTC.

In this sample, this clonotype turned up a few times. The chain couples TRBV5-4 to TRBJ1-5; possible D gene TRBD1, 5 bases. Trimming pared 4 bases from V and 3 bases from J, leaving 17 bases between. Germline CDR1 reads SGHNT; CDR2 reads YYREEE (reference sequence). The CDR3 consists of 16 residues. CDR3 DNA sequence: TGTGCCAGCAGCCCAACCCCAGGAGGGACCAATCAGCCCCAGCATTTT. Protein: CASSPTPGGTNQPQHF.

This clonotype was seen only a few times. This chain connects TRBV6-2 or TRBV6-3 to TRBJ2-2; D remains unclear. The CDR3 length is 13 residues. Germline V gene sequence: CDR1 MNHEY, CDR2 SVGEGT. V dropped 8 bases and J dropped 2 bases, with 9 bases sitting between them. DNA for the CDR3: TGTGCCAGCTGTGGTGGTAACACCGGGGAGCTGTTTTTT. Its translation is CASCGGNTGELFF.

This clonotype was counted a few times. The chain combines TRBV7-9 with TRBJ1-1, with TRBD1 matching over 9 bases. The germline CDR1 and CDR2 sequences are SEHNR and FQNEAQ (reference sequence). The CDR3 covers 16 residues. The V gene end was trimmed by 4 bases and the J gene end by 0 bases; junction bases not matched to a gene: 6. The CDR3 coding sequence is TGTGCCAGCAGCTCGCCCAGACAGGGGGTGAACACTGAAGCTTTCTTT. Its protein product is CASSSPRQGVNTEAFF.

The V and J genes are TRBV7-2 and TRBJ2-4; 7 bases agree with TRBD2. Trimming at V came to 11 bases and at J to 4 bases, leaving 11 bases not matched to a gene. Germline V gene data show CDR1 as SGHTA and CDR2 as FQGNSA. The CDR3 runs 14 residues. The CDR3 DNA follows: TGTGCCCTCCCTCGTGGGAGGGAGAAAAACATTCAGTACTTC. Amino acid sequence: CALPRGREKNIQYF.

The chain employs TRBV25-1 and TRBJ2-5; D is possibly TRBD1 or TRBD2 (5 bases each). V lost 8 bases and J lost 7, with 11 bases in between. The CDR3 is made up of 11 amino acids. Per the germline V gene, CDR1 is MGHDK and CDR2 is SYGVNS. DNA for the CDR3: TGTGCCAGCCGTGCTGGGGGGACCCAGTACTTC. It is translated as CASRAGGTQYF.

This clonotype has only a few counts. The chain links TRBV5-1 to TRBJ2-6; possible D gene TRBD1, 6 bases. The CDR3 extends over 17 amino acids. Germline CDR1 reads SGHRS; CDR2 reads YFSETQ. Trimming removed 7 bases at V and 0 bases at J, with 17 bases between. CDR3 bases: TGCGCCAGCTCCTCACAGGGCCCAAGCTCTGGGGCCAACGTCCTGACTTTC. Translated: CASSSQGPSSGANVLTF.

This chain uses TRBV21-1 with TRBJ2-2; the D call TRBD2 from the table was never checked on the DNA. TRBV21-1 is a recognized pseudogene. The CDR3 spans 19 residues. The CDR3 loop reads CASNTSLGLFIANTGELFF. DNA for the CDR3: TGTGCCAGCAACACCTCCTTGGGACTCTTCATCGCGAACACCGGGGAGCTGTTTTTT.

A few counts support this clonotype. The chain uses TRBV5-1 and TRBJ2-4, with TRBD1 matching over 10 bases. Germline CDR1 SGHRS, CDR2 YFSETQ. This CDR3 region has 16 residues. V dropped 0 bases and J dropped 1; count of bases not matched to a gene: 1. The CDR3 DNA follows: TGCGCCAGCAGCTTGGAGGGACAGGGGGCCAAAAACATTCAGTACTTC. This encodes CASSLEGQGAKNIQYF.

Only a few counts were recorded for this clonotype. V usage is TRBV7-9 and J usage is TRBJ2-3; D gene ambiguous. CDR1 and CDR2 from the germline V gene are SEHNR and FQNEAQ (reference sequence). This CDR3 comprises 15 residues. V was clipped by 2 bases and J by 1 base, with 10 bases between them. The CDR3 protein is CASSLSQLGTDTQYF. The CDR3 coding sequence is TGTGCCAGCAGCTTAAGTCAGTTAGGCACAGATACGCAGTATTTT. Combining the CDR3 with reference TRBV7-9 and TRBJ2-3 gives the whole variable domain DTGVSQNPRHKITKRGQNVTFRCDPISEHNRLYWYRQTLGQGPEFLTYFQNEAQLEKSRLLSDRFSAERPKGSFSTLEIQRTEQGDSAMYLCASSLSQLGTDTQYFGPGTRLTVL.

The gene calls are TRBV12-3 or TRBV12-4 and TRBJ2-2; 14 nucleotides agree with TRBD2. The CDR3 spans 15 residues. The junction had 0 bases not matched to a gene; V was cut back by 5 bases and J by 4 bases. The CDR3 region has the DNA TGTGCCAGCAGTGGACTAGCGGGGGGCACCGGGGAGCTGTTTTTT. Protein product: CASSGLAGGTGELFF.

The DNA for the CDR3 is TGTGCCAGCAGTCACAGACCGGGGACTAGCGCAATCACAGATACGCAGTATTTT. This encodes CASSHRPGTSAITDTQYF. The gene calls are TRBV4-2 and TRBJ2-3, with 10 bases identical to TRBD2. V lost 6 bases to trimming and J lost 2 bases; unmatched junction nucleotides: 14. Germline CDR1 and CDR2: LGHNA and YNFKEQ. There are 18 residues in the CDR3.

V usage is TRBV7-2 and J usage is TRBJ1-1; TRBD1 might be the D (5 bases). CDR1 SGHTA and CDR2 FQGNSA come from the germline V gene. Trimming cost V 7 bases and J 11 bases, with 20 bases left between them. The CDR3 has 13 residues. The CDR3 region is CASNLSGAGVAFF. Written as DNA, the CDR3 is TGTGCCAGCAACCTATCTGGGGCGGGGGTTGCTTTCTTT.

The V gene is TRBV7-8, the J gene TRBJ2-7, with TRBD1 as a possible D gene (5 bases). CDR3 size: 13 residues. V dropped 5 bases and J dropped 6 bases, with 14 bases sitting between them. Germline CDR1 is SGHVS and CDR2 is FQNEAQ. The CDR3 DNA follows: TGTGCCAGCAGCGTCAGGGTTATCGGCGAGCAGTACTTC. Amino acids: CASSVRVIGEQYF.

The chain uses TRBV5-1 and TRBJ2-1, with 9 bases aligning to TRBD2. The CDR3 totals 14 residues. Trimming at V came to 5 bases and at J to 7 bases, leaving 7 bases not matched to a gene. CDR1 SGHRS and CDR2 YFSETQ come from the germline V gene. CDR3 DNA: TGCGCCAGCAGGCGGATAGCGGGAGTTAATGAGCAGTTCTTC. It is translated as CASRRIAGVNEQFF.

This clonotype was counted ten times or more. The chain carries TRBV5-1 and TRBJ1-1; D not resolved. Germline CDR1 is SGHRS and CDR2 is YFSETQ. The CDR3 extends over 15 amino acids. V lost 4 bases, J lost 1 base, and 14 bases lay in between. CDR3 coding DNA: TGCGCCAGCAGCAACGGTCCAGACGGGAACACTGAAGCTTTCTTT. The encoded protein is CASSNGPDGNTEAFF.

This clonotype came up a few times. This rearrangement joins TRBV12-3 or TRBV12-4 to TRBJ1-5; no firm D call. The V gene lost 3 bases and the J gene lost 5 bases, with 8 bases spanning the gap. The CDR3 is 13 residues long. CDR3 bases: TGTGCCAGCAGTTTTGGCCAGCATCAGCCCCAGCATTTT. Amino acid sequence: CASSFGQHQPQHF.

This clonotype was seen only a few times. The chain recombines TRBV5-5 with TRBJ2-3; perhaps TRBD2 as D (5 bases). The V and J ends lost 0 bases and 2 bases respectively, with 10 bases between them. The CDR3 has 15 amino acids. In germline, CDR1 is SGHKS, CDR2 YYEKEE (reference sequence). As DNA, the CDR3 is TGTGCCAGCAGCTTGGAGCAGCGGTACACAGATACGCAGTATTTT. Its translation is CASSLEQRYTDTQYF.

This clonotype was detected many times. The chain carries TRBV12-3 or TRBV12-4 and TRBJ2-1, with D maybe TRBD2 (5 bases). Trimming left V 5 bases short and J 8 bases short, with 19 bases between. This CDR3 has 15 amino acids. The CDR3 sequence: CASSPHLAFGDEQFF. CDR3 DNA sequence: TGTGCCAGCAGTCCCCACCTGGCCTTCGGGGATGAGCAGTTCTTC.

In its sample, this clonotype was seen a few times. The gene calls are TRBV20-1 and TRBJ2-4; no firm D call. Germline lookup yields CDR1 DFQATT and CDR2 SNEGSKA (reference sequence). The CDR3 sequence is 13 residues long. V was cut by 5 bases and J by 2 bases, with 10 bases left in between. CDR3 coding DNA: TGCAGTGCTTTGGCGGATACCAAAAACATTCAGTACTTC. This encodes CSALADTKNIQYF.